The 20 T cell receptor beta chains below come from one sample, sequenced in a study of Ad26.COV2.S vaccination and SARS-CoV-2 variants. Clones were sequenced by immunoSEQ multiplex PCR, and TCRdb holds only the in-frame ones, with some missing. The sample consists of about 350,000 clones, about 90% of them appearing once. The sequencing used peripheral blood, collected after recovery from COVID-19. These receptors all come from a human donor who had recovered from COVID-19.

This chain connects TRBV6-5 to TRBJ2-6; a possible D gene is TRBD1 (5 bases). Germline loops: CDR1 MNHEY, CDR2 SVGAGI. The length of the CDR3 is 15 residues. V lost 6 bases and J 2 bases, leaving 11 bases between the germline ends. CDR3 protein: CASRGQPPGANVLTF. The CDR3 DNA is TGTGCCAGCAGGGGGCAGCCCCCTGGGGCCAACGTCCTGACTTTC.

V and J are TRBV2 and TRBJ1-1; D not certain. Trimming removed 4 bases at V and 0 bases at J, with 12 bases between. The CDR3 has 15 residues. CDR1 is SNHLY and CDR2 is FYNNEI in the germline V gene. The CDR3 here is CASSVVRGLNTEAFF. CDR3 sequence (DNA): TGTGCCAGCAGTGTGGTACGCGGACTGAACACTGAAGCTTTCTTT. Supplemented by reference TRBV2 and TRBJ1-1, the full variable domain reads EPEVTQTPSHQVTQMGQEVILRCVPISNHLYFYWYRQILGQKVEFLVSFYNNEISEKSEIFDDQFSVERPDGSNFTLKIRSTKLEDSAMYFCASSVVRGLNTEAFFGQGTRLTVV.

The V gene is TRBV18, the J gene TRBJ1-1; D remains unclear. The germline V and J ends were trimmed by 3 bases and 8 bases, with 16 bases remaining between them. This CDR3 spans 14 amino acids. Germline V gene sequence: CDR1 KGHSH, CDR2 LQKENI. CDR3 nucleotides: TGTGCCAGCTCACCTACGGATCTGACGGGAGAAGCTTTCTTT. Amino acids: CASSPTDLTGEAFF.

The CDR3: CASSIVRGDEQFF. CDR3 in DNA: TGTGCCAGTAGTATAGTTCGAGGAGATGAGCAGTTCTTC. The J gene is TRBJ2-1, the V gene TRBV19; D is ambiguous. V gave up 1 base and J gave up 8 bases, with 9 bases separating them. This CDR3 is built from 13 residues. Per germline, CDR1 LNHDA and CDR2 SQIVND (reference sequence).

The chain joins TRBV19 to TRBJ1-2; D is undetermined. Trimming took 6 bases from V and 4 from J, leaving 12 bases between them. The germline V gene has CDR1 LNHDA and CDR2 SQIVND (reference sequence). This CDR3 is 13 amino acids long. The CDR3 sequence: CASSIDTVYGYTF. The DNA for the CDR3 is TGTGCCAGTAGCATCGACACCGTCTATGGCTACACCTTC.

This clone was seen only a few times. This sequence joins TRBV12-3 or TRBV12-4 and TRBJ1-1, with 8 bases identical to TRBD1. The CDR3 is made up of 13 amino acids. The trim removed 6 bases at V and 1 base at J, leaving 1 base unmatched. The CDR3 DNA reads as TGTGCCAGCAGAGACAGGGGGAACACTGAAGCTTTCTTT. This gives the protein CASRDRGNTEAFF.

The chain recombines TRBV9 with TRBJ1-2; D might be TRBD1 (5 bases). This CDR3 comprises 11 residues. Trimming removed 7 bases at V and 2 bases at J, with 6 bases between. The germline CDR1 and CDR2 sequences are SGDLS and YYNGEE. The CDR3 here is CASGGNYGYTF. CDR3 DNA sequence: TGTGCCAGCGGGGGGAACTATGGCTACACCTTC.

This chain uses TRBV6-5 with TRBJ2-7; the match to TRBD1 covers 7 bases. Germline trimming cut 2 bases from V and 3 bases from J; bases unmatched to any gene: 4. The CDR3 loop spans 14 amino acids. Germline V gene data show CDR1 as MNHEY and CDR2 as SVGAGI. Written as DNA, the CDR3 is TGTGCCAGCAGTTACGGGGACAGCTTCTACGAGCAGTACTTC. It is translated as CASSYGDSFYEQYF.

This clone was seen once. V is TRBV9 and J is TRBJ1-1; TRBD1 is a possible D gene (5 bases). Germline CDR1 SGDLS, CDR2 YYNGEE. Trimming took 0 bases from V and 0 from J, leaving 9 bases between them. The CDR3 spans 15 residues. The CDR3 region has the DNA TGTGCCAGCAGCGTAGGGGGACCCATGAACACTGAAGCTTTCTTT. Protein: CASSVGGPMNTEAFF.

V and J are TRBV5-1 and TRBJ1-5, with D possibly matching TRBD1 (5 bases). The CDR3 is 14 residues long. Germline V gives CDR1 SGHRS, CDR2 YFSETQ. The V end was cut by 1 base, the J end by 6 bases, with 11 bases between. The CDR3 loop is CASSLSEGSQPQHF. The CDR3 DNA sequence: TGCGCCAGCAGCTTGAGCGAGGGGAGTCAGCCCCAGCATTTT.

The chain's CDR3 is CASSETGYEQYF. The CDR3 DNA reads TGTGCCAGCAGTGAAACAGGCTACGAGCAGTACTTC. This chain joins TRBV2 and TRBJ2-7; perhaps TRBD1 as D (5 bases). The CDR3 sequence is 12 residues long. V was cut by 2 bases and J by 3 bases, with 5 bases left in between. Germline V CDR1 and CDR2: SNHLY, FYNNEI. The variable domain in full, with the rest retrieved from reference TRBV2 and TRBJ2-7, is EPEVTQTPSHQVTQMGQEVILRCVPISNHLYFYWYRQILGQKVEFLVSFYNNEISEKSEIFDDQFSVERPDGSNFTLKIRSTKLEDSAMYFCASSETGYEQYFGPGTRLTVT.

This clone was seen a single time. CDR3 in DNA: TGTGCCAGCAGCCGCCTCCAGGGACTCTATGGCTACACCTTC. Translated: CASSRLQGLYGYTF. The chain links TRBV3-1 (or the pseudogene TRBV3-2) to TRBJ1-2; D may be TRBD1 (5 bases). This CDR3 region has 14 residues. Trimming took off 4 bases at V and 4 bases at J, with 13 bases between the two ends. Germline CDR1 is LGHDT and CDR2 is YNNKEL (reference sequence).

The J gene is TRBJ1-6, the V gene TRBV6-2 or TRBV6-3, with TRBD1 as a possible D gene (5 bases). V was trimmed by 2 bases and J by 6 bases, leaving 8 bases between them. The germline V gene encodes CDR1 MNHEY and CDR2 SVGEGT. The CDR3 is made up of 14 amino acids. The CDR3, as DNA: TGTGCCAGCAGTTACGATGGGGCTAATTCACCCCTCCACTTT. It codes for CASSYDGANSPLHF.

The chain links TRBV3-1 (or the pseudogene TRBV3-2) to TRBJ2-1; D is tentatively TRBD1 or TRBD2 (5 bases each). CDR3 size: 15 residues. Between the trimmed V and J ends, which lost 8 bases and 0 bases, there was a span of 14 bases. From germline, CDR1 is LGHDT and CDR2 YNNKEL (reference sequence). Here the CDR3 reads CASGWDGSSYNEQFF. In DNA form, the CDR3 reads TGTGCCAGCGGATGGGACGGAAGCTCCTACAATGAGCAGTTCTTC.

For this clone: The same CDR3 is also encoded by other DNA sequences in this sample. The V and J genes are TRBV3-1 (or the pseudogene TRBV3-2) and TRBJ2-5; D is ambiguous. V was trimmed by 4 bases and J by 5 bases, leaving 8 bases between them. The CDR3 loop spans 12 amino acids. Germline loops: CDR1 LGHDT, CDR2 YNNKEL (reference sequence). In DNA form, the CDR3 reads TGTGCCAGCAGCCCAAATGGGGAGACCCAGTACTTC. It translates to CASSPNGETQYF.

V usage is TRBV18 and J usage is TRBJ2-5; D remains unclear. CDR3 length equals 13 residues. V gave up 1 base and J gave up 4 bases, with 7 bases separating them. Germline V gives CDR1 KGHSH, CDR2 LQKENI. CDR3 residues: CASSPRARETQYF. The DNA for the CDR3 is TGTGCCAGCTCACCACGGGCCCGAGAGACCCAGTACTTC.

The CDR3 sequence: CASSHGGGNQPQHF. The CDR3 nucleotides are TGTGCCAGCAGCCACGGGGGGGGCAATCAGCCCCAGCATTTT. The chain recombines TRBV7-9 with TRBJ1-5, with D perhaps TRBD1 (5 bases). Germline CDR1 SEHNR, CDR2 FQNEAQ (reference sequence). The CDR3 has 14 amino acids. The V end was cut by 5 bases, the J end by 2 bases, with 10 bases between.

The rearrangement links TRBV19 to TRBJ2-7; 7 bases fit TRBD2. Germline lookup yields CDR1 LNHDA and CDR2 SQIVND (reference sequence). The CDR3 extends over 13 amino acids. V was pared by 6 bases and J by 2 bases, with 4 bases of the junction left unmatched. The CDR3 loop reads CASRPGGPYEQYF. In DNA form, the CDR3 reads TGTGCCAGTAGGCCGGGAGGACCCTACGAGCAGTACTTC.

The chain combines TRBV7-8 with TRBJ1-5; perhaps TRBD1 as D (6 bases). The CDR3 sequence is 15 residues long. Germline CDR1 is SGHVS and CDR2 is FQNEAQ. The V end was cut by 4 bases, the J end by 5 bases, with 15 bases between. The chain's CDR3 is CASSSRGQGHQPQHF. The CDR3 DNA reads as TGTGCCAGCAGCTCCCGGGGGCAGGGACATCAGCCCCAGCATTTT.

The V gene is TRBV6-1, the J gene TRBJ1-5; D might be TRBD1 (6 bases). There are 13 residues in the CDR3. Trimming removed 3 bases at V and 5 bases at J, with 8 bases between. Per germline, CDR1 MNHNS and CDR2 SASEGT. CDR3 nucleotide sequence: TGTGCCAGCAGTGATGGGGGGCATCAGCCCCAGCATTTT. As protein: CASSDGGHQPQHF.